This TCR beta chain came from a study of cytomegalovirus exposure and HLA in healthy donors. Study findings and constraints: What a later analysis reportedly showed was that an Asian-associated ancestry cluster had fewer N-insertions than the roughly 670-donor mean. The investigators catalogued 150 or so TCR beta chains as cytomegalovirus-associated.

CDR1 is MGHDK, CDR2 SYGVNS, per germline. Trimming took off 9 bases at V and 4 bases at J, with 10 bases between the two ends. The CDR3 sequence is 11 residues long. The PCR ran on 60 Vbeta and 13 Jbeta primers. TCRdb's copy holds only in-frame clones and misses some; the assay was immunoSEQ multiplex PCR. The sample holds 95,000 to 150,000 clones; 10% are singletons and the top ten take about 4.7%. About this clone itself: Its antigen is unknown. Other DNA sequences in this specimen translate into the identical CDR3.

What was sequenced was PBMCs. The sequence derives from a woman aged 18 to 35 in good health and CMV-seropositive. The chain links TRBV25-1 to TRBJ2-7; D gene uncertain. Here the CDR3 reads CASSTTYEQYF. In DNA form, the CDR3 reads TGTGCCAGTAGTACGACTTACGAGCAGTACTTC.